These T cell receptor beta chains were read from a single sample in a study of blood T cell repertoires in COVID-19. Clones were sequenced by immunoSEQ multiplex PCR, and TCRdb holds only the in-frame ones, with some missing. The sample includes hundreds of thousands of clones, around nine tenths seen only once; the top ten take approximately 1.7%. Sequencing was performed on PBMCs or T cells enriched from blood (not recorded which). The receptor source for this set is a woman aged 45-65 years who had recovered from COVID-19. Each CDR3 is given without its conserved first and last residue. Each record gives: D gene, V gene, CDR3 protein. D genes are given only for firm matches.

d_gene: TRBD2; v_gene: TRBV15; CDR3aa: ATSRDRGGSSYNEQF
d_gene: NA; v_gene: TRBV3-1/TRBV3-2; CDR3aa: ASSQGDTQY
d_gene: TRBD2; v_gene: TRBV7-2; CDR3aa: ASSLVASSGEETQY
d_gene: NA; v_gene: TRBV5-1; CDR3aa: ASSPGTSFGELF
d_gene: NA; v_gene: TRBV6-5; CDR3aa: ASFPGGTDTQY
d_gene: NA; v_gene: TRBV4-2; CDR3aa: ASSQGTPTNEKLF
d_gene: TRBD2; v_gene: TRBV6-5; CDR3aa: ASSRGGSEQY
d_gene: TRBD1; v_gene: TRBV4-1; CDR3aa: ASSHGDRGAYEQY
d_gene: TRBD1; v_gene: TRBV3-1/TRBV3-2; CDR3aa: ASKGADYGYT
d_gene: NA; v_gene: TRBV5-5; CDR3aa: ASSLGQINEKLF
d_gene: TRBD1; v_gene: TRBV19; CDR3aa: ASSISRDSYNEQF
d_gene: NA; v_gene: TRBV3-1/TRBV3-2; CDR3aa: ASSQVRGAWYGYT
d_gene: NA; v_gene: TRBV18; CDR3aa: ASSEGRTNSNQPQH
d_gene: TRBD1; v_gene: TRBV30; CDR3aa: AWSVQGGTYEQY
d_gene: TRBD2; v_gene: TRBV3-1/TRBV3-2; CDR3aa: ASSPLRGRGRPYNEQF
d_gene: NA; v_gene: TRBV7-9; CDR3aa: ASSFERDIQY
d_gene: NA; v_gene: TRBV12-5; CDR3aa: ASGSRTLNTEAF
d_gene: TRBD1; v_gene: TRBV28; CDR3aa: ASSLSGGTGGSNQPQH
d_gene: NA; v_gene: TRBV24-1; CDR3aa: ATTCRTSHYEQY
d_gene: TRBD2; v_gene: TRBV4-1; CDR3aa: ASSPRSSGSYNEQF